This record looks at one T cell receptor beta chain sequence and its context. In its sample, this clonotype comes out as medium-sized (0.01 to 0.1%). Its antigen is still unknown. Per-nucleotide qualities are absent, and no much larger clonotype sits a single base away. These data belong to a study of T and B cells in COVID-19 patients (TCRdb year 2020). Regarding the study in general: In this study, adaptive immunity was profiled in COVID-19 patients who either had active infection or had recovered, using TRB and IGH repertoire sequencing of peripheral blood. A recovered cohort included over 15 patients who provided about 20 samples, and most of these patients had mild to moderate COVID-19 treated on an outpatient basis. Patients in the recovered cohort had a median age of almost 35 years, compared with 55 to 70 years for patients in the active-infection cohort. Critical illness requiring mechanical ventilation or ECMO was present in about 65% of the roughly 20 patients in the active-infection cohort. Comorbidities linked to unfavorable COVID-19 outcome were present in nine tenths of the roughly 20 patients in the active-infection cohort. The repository of TCR and BCR sequences included about 69 time points from more than 35 patients, and more than 8.3 million TCR sequences were analysed. Two patients were in both the active and recovered cohorts because samples existed from active disease and from after recovery. Repertoire analyses used an age-matched reference group of a few dozen healthy donors who were negative for COVID-19 antibodies as the comparison. As many as 9 follow-up blood samples were collected from each patient, and in some individuals these samples spanned different disease stages.

The CDR3 measures 17 amino acids from cysteine to phenylalanine. The only DNA kept is the CDR3, 51 bases in frame from the first base. V is shortened by 0 bases, J by 4 bases, and the region joining them spans 13 bases. The CDR1 and CDR2 encoded by the germline V gene are MNHEY and SVGAGI. The data were produced on an Illumina MiSeq. Multiplex PCR with BIOMED2 TRB-A/B primer pools was used to amplify the TRB rearrangements. Illumina-compatible adapters and 7-nucleotide sample barcodes were attached to the amplicons through two consecutive PCRs. Phusion HS II polymerase was used for all library PCRs. The amplicons were purified from gel with the NucleoSpin Gel and PCR Clean-up kit, measured on Qubit, and then pooled at roughly 4 nM. Before Illumina next-generation sequencing, the quality of the amplicon pool was assessed on an Agilent 2100 Bioanalyzer. The authors' analysis ran thus. TRB rearrangements were annotated with MiXCR 3.0.8 using the default MiXCR reference library. Non-productive reads and sequences with fewer than 2 reads were removed, and each unique CDR3 nucleotide sequence was counted as one clone. R 3.5.1 was used to calculate clonality, diversity, richness and V-J gene usage. TCR clustering by CDR3 similarity used GLIPH2, with generation probabilities calculated by OLGA. Only GLIPH2 clusters containing at least four unique TCR clonotypes present in at least three individuals were kept. TCRdb itself trimmed the public reads at Q25 with fastp, ran MiXCR and retained productive beta chains. Each record represents a unique CDR3 protein, reported with the most common genes and DNA among its rows. Clone size and V and J calls follow TCRdb, not the original study. The sample table shows around 2,200 distinct CDR3 sequences, and about 23% are seen once. The ten biggest clones cover roughly 66% of the sample.

Genomic DNA extracted from blood was used in amounts of about 250-550 ng for amplification of TRB repertoires. Summary of the overall study and its limitations: Prospective validation of the reported TCR clusters was stated to be required before clinical use. The size of the cohort was considered insufficient for assessing HLA contributions to COVID-19 susceptibility or severity. A total of fewer than 2,500 TCR clusters were exclusive to the recovered cohort, and 31 of those clusters were low-pGen clusters. Specific T cell subsets (CD4+/Treg/CD8+) and sorted SARS-CoV-2-responsive or tetramer+ T cells had not yet been sequenced, with those experiments still ongoing. Strongly skewed TRBV/TRBJ gene usage was reported in patients with COVID-19. During active COVID-19 the TRB repertoires were highly clonal, but at recovery diversity and richness rose above the levels seen in healthy donors. Blood samples from mildly ill patients during symptoms and early samples from severe cases were scarce.

The chain links TRBV6-5 with TRBJ2-6; the D gene identity is not certain. The sequence was collected from a human donor with active COVID-19. Sequenced: blood. The DNA sequence follows: TGTGCCAGCAGTTACTCGACGGGCGGTGGCGGGGCCAACGTCCTGACTTTC. Translated, it gives CASSYSTGGGGANVLTF.